The clone carrying this TCR beta chain was observed a handful of times. The antigen is not known. These data originate in a study of cytomegalovirus exposure and HLA in healthy donors. V lost 5 bases, J lost 4 bases, and 5 bases stayed unmatched. The CDR3 is 15 amino acids. Per the germline V gene, CDR1 is MNHEY and CDR2 is SMNVEV (reference sequence). General study points: DRB1 had the most TCR associations and HLA-C the fewest, a later analysis found, with rates varying by HLA locus.

Everyone who donated was a healthy bone marrow donor. The PCR employed 60 Vbeta primers together with 13 Jbeta primers. TCRdb keeps only in-frame clones here, not all; method: immunoSEQ multiplex PCR. Here the sample spans fewer than 200,000 clones, 65% to 70% being singletons. The sample was PBMCs. The chain has TRBV27 and TRBJ2-5; 12 bases fit TRBD2. The sequence derives from a woman under 30 in good health and CMV-seropositive. CDR3 amino acids: CASSASGGVVETQYF. CDR3 in DNA: TGTGCCAGCAGTGCTAGCGGGGGGGTTGTAGAGACCCAGTACTTC.